The entry below describes one T cell receptor beta chain. Its specificity is not known. Primers for the PCR totalled 60 Vbeta and 13 Jbeta. Sequencing used immunoSEQ multiplex PCR; TCRdb keeps in-frame clones, though not all of them. This table holds around 110,000 clones, approximately 72% found once. V was cut by 2 bases and J by 4 bases, with 9 bases left in between. The germline CDR1 and CDR2 sequences are KGHSH and LQKENI. This CDR3 has 13 amino acids. The source of the sample is a study of cytomegalovirus exposure and HLA in healthy donors. Study results and caveats: For TCR beta chains, V- and J-gene trimming was later linked to a missense DCLRE1C variant. TCR beta chains numbering some 160 were designated cytomegalovirus-associated.

This receptor was taken from a man younger than 35 in good health and CMV-seronegative. The chain links TRBV18 to TRBJ2-7, with D perhaps matching TRBD2 (6 bases). The sample was PBMCs. CDR3 sequence (DNA): TGTGCCAGCTCACCAGAGGGGACTTACGAGCAGTACTTC. Its translation: CASSPEGTYEQYF.